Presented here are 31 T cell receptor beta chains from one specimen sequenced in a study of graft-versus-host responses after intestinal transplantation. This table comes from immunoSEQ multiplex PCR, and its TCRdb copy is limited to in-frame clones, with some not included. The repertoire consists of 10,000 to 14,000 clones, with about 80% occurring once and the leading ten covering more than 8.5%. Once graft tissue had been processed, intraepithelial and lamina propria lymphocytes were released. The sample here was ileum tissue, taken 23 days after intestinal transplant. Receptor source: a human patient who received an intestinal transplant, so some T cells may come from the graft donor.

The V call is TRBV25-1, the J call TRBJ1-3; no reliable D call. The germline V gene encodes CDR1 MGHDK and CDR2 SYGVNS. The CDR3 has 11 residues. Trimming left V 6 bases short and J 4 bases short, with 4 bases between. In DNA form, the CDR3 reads TGTGCCAGCAGGGTAGGAAACACCATATATTTT. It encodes CASRVGNTIYF.

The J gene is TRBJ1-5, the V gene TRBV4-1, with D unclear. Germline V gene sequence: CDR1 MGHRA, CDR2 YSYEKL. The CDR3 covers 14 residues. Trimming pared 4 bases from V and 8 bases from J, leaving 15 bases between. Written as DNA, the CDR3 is TGCGCCAGCAGCCGAGACGGCCCAGCGGAGCCCCAGCATTTT. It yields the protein CASSRDGPAEPQHF.

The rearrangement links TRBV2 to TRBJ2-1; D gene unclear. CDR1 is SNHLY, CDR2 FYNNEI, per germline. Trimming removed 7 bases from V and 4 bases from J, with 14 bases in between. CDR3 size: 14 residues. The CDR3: CASTRRRTYNEQFF. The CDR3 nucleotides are TGTGCCAGCACGCGGCGGAGAACATACAATGAGCAGTTCTTC.

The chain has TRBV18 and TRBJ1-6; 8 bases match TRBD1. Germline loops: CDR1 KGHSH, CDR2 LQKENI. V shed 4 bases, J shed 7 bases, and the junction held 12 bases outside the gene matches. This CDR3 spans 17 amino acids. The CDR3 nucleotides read TGTGCCAGCTCACTGGGACAGGCGCCTACCCTCAATTCACCCCTCCACTTT. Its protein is CASSLGQAPTLNSPLHF.

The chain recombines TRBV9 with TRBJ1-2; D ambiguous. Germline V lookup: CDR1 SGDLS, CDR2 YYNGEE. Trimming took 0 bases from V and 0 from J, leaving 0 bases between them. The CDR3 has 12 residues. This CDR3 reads CASSVANYGYTF. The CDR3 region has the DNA TGTGCCAGCAGCGTAGCTAACTATGGCTACACCTTC. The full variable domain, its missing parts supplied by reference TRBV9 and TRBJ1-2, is DSGVTQTPKHLITATGQRVTLRCSPRSGDLSVYWYQQSLDQGLQFLIQYYNGEERAKGNILERFSAQQFPDLHSELNLSSLELGDSALYFCASSVANYGYTFGSGTRLTVV.

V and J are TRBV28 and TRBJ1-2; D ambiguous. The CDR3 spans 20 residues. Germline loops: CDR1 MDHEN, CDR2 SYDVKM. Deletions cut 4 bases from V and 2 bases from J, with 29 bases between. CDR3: CASSSPSRGISPIWNYGYTF. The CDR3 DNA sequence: TGTGCCAGCAGTTCTCCATCCCGCGGTATATCCCCCATTTGGAACTATGGCTACACCTTC.

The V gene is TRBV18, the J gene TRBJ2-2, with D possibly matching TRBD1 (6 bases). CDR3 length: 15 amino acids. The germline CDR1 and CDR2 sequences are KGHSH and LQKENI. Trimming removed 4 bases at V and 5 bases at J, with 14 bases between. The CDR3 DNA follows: TGTGCCAGCTCACTCCAGGGGACAACTACCGGGGAGCTGTTTTTT. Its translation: CASSLQGTTTGELFF.

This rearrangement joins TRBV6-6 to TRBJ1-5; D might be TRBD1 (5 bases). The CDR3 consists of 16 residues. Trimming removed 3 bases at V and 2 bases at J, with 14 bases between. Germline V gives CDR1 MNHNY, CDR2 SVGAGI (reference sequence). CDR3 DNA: TGTGCCAGCAGTTATTCTCGGGAAGGGGGCAATCAGCCCCAGCATTTT. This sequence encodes CASSYSREGGNQPQHF.

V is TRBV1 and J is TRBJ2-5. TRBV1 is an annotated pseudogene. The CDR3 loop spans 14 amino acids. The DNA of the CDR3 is TGCACCAGCAGCCAAGTCGGCAGACAAGAGACCCAGTACTTC. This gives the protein CTSSQVGRQETQYF.

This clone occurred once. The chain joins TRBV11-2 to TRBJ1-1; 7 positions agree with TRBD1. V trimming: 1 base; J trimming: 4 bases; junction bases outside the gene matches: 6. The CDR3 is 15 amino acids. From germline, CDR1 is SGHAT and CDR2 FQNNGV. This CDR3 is CASSLVTGRSTEAFF. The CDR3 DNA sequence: TGTGCCAGCAGCTTAGTGACAGGGAGGAGCACTGAAGCTTTCTTT.

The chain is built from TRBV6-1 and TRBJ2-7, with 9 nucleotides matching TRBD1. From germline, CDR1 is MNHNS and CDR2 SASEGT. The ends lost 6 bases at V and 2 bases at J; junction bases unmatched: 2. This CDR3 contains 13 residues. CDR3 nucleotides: TGTGCCAGCAGCCGGGACAGGGCCTACGAGCAGTACTTC. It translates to CASSRDRAYEQYF.

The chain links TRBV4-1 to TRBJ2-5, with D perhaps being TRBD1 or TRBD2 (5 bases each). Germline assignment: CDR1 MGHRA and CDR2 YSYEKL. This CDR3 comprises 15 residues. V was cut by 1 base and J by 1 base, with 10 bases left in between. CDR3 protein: CASSQANGAQETQYF. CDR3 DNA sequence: TGCGCCAGCAGCCAAGCAAACGGGGCCCAAGAGACCCAGTACTTC.

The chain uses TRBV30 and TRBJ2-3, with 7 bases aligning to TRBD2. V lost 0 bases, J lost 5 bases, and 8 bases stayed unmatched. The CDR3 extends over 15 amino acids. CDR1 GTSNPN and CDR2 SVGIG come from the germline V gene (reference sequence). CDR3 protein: CAWSVHGGSGDTQYF. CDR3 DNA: TGTGCCTGGAGTGTACACGGGGGGTCCGGAGATACGCAGTATTTT.

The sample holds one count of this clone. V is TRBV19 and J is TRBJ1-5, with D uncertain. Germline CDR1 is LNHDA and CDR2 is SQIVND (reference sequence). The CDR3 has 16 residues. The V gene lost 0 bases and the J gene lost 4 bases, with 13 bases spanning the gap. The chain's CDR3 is CASSIDDGDPNQPQHF. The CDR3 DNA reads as TGTGCCAGTAGTATAGATGACGGAGACCCTAATCAGCCCCAGCATTTT.

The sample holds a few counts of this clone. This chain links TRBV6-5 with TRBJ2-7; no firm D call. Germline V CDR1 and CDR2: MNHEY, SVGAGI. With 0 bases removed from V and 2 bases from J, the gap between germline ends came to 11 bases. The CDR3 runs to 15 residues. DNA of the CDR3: TGTGCCAGCAGTTACTCGTACGACATTACCTACGAGCAGTACTTC. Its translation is CASSYSYDITYEQYF.

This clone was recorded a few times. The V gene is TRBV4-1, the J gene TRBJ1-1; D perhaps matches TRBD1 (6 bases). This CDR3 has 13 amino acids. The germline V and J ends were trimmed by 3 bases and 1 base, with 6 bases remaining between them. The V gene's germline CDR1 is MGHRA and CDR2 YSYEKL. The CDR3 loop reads CASSQTGNTEAFF. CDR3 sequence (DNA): TGCGCCAGCAGCCAGACAGGGAACACTGAAGCTTTCTTT.

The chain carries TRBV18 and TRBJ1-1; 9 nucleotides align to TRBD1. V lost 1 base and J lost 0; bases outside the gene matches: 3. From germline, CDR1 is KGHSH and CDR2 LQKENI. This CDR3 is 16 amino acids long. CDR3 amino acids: CASSPQQGAVNTEAFF. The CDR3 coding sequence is TGTGCCAGCTCACCACAACAGGGGGCGGTGAACACTGAAGCTTTCTTT.

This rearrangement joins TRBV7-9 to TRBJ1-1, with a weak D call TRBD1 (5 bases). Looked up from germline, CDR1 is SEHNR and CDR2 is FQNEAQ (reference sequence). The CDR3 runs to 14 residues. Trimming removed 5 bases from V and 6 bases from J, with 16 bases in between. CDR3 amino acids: CASSRGDMAAEAFF. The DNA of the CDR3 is TGTGCCAGCAGCAGAGGGGATATGGCGGCTGAAGCTTTCTTT.

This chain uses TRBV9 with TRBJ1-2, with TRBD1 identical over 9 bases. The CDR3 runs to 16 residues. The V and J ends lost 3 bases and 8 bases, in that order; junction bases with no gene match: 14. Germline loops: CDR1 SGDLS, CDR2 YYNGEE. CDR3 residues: CASSADGQGRLGGYTF. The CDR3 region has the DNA TGTGCCAGCAGCGCAGACGGACAGGGGAGACTAGGCGGCTACACCTTC.

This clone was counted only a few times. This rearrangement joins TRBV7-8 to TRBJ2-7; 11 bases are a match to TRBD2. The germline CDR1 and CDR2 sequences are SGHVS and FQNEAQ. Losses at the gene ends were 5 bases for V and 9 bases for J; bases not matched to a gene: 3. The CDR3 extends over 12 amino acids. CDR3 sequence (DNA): TGTGCCAGCAGCCCCGGACTAGCGGGGCAGTACTTC. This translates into CASSPGLAGQYF. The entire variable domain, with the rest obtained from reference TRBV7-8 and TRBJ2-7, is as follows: GAGVSQSPRYKVAKRGQDVALRCDPISGHVSLFWYQQALGQGPEFLTYFQNEAQLDKSGLPSDRFFAERPEGSVSTLKIQRTQQEDSAVYLCASSPGLAGQYFGPGTRLTVT.

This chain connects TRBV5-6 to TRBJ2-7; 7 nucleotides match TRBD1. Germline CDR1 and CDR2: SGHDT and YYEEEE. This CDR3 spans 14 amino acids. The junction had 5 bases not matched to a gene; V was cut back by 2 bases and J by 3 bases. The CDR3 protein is CASSFPGTDYEQYF. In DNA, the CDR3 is TGTGCCAGCAGCTTTCCCGGGACAGACTACGAGCAGTACTTC.

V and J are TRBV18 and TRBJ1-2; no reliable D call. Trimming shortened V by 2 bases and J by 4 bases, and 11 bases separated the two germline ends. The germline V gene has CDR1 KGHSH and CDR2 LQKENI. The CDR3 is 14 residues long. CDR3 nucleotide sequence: TGTGCCAGCTCACCAGCGGTTTGGGGCTATGGCTACACCTTC. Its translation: CASSPAVWGYGYTF.

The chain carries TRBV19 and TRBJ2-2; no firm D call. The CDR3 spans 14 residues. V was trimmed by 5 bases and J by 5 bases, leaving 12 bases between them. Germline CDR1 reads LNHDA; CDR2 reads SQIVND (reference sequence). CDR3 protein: CASSFSVGTGELFF. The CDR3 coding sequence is TGTGCCAGTAGTTTTTCTGTAGGTACCGGGGAGCTGTTTTTT.

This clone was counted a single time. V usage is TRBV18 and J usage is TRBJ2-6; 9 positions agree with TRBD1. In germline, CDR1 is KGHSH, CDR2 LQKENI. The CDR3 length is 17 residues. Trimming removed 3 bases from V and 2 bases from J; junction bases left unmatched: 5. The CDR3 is CASSPLQGAAGANVLTF. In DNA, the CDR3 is TGTGCCAGCTCACCTCTACAGGGGGCTGCTGGGGCCAACGTCCTGACTTTC. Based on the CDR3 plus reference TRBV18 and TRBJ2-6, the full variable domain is NAGVMQNPRHLVRRRGQEARLRCSPMKGHSHVYWYRQLPEEGLKFMVYLQKENIIDESGMPKERFSAEFPKEGPSILRIQQVVRGDSAAYFCASSPLQGAAGANVLTFGAGSRLTVL.

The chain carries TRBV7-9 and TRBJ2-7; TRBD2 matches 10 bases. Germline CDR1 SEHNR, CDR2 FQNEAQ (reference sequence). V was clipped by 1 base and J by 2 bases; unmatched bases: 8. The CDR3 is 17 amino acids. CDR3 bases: TGTGCCAGCAGCTTAGTAGTTTGGGGGACTAGCGCCTACGAGCAGTACTTC. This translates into CASSLVVWGTSAYEQYF.

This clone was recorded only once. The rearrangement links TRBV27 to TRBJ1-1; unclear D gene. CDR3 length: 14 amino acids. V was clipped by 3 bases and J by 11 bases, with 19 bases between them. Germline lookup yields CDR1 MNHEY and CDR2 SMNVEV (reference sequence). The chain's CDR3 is CASSFTPTAQEAFF. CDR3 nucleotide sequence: TGTGCCAGCAGTTTCACACCGACGGCCCAAGAGGCTTTCTTT.

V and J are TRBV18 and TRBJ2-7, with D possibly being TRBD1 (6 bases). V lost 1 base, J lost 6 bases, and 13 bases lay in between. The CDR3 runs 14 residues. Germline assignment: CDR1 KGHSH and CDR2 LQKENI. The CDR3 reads CASSPRGPGGEQYF. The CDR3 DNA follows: TGTGCCAGCTCACCACGGGGGCCGGGCGGCGAGCAGTACTTC.

CDR3 in amino acids: CAWSSRAREAFF. The CDR3 nucleotides are TGTGCCTGGAGCTCAAGGGCGAGGGAGGCTTTCTTT. This chain uses TRBV30 with TRBJ1-1; D not certain. CDR3 length: 12 residues. Germline lookup yields CDR1 GTSNPN and CDR2 SVGIG (reference sequence). Trimming took 3 bases from V and 11 from J, leaving 16 bases between them.

CDR3 sequence reads: CASSLQLLAGPLAYEQYF. The CDR3 bases are TGTGCCAGCAGCTTACAGTTACTAGCGGGCCCCTTGGCCTACGAGCAGTACTTC. This chain links TRBV7-9 with TRBJ2-7, with 9 bases identical to TRBD2. There are 18 residues in the CDR3. The germline V gene encodes CDR1 SEHNR and CDR2 FQNEAQ (reference sequence). The V and J ends lost 2 bases and 2 bases, in that order; junction bases with no gene match: 13.

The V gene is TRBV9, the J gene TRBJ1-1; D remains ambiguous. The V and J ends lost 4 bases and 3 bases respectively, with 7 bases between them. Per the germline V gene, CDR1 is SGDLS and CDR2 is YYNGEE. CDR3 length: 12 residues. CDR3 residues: CASSLEDTEAFF. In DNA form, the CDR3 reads TGTGCCAGCAGCCTCGAGGACACTGAAGCTTTCTTT.

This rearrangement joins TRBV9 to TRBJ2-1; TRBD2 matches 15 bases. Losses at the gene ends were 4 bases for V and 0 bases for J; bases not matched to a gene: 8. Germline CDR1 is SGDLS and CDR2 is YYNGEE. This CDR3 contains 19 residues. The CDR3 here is CASSRTGTSGRISYNEQFF. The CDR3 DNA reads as TGTGCCAGCAGCCGCACCGGGACTAGCGGGAGGATCTCCTACAATGAGCAGTTCTTC.